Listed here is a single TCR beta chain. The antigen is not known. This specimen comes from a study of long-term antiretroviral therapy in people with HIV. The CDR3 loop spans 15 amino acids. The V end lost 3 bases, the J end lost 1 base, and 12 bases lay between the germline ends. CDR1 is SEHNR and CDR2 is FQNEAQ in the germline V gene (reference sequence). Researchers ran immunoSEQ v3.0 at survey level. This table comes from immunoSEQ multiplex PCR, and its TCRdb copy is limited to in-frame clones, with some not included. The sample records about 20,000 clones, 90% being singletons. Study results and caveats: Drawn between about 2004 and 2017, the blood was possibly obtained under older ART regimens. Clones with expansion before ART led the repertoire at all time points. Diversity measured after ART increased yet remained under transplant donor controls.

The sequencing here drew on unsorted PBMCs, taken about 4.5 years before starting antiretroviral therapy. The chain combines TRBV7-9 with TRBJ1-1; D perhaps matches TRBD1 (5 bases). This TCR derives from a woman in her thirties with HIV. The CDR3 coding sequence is TGTGCCAGCAGCTTCGGGACGTCGGAGAACACTGAAGCTTTCTTT. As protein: CASSFGTSENTEAFF. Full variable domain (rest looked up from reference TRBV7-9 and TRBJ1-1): DTGVSQNPRHKITKRGQNVTFRCDPISEHNRLYWYRQTLGQGPEFLTYFQNEAQLEKSRLLSDRFSAERPKGSFSTLEIQRTEQGDSAMYLCASSFGTSENTEAFFGQGTRLTVV.